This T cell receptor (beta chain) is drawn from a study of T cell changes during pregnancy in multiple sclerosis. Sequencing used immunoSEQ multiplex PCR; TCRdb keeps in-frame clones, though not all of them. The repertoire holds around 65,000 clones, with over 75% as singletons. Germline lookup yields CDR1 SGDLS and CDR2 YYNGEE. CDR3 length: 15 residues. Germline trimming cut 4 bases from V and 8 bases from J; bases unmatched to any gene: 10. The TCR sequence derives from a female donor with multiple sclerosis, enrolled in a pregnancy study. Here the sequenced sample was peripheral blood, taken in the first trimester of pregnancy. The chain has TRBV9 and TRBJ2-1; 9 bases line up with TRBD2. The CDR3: CASSLEGTSIYEQFF. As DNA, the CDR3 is TGTGCCAGCAGCCTCGAGGGGACTAGCATCTATGAGCAGTTCTTC.